The text below deals with one T cell receptor beta chain. The target antigen is unknown. Other nucleotide sequences from this sample produce the same CDR3. Germline CDR1 reads SGHRS; CDR2 reads YFSETQ. CDR3 length equals 14 residues. Trimming removed 5 bases from V and 5 bases from J; junction bases left unmatched: 6. This entry comes from a study of T cells in localized non-small cell lung cancer. The assay was immunoSEQ multiplex PCR, and TCRdb's table has in-frame clones only and misses some. The sample shows some 24,000 clones, around 90% of them seen only once. Study-level findings and limits: Among the top 100 tumor clones, a median roughly 57 appeared in adjacent lung. Peak T cell clonality was found in uninvolved adjacent lung, exceeding tumor. Higher blood T cell density tracked longer overall survival. A single tumor region was sequenced, leaving heterogeneity possible.

The input for sequencing was peripheral blood, taken before any cancer treatment. The chain combines TRBV5-1 with TRBJ2-3, with 9 bases matching TRBD2. The sequence was collected from a man between 40 and 75 years old with stage III squamous cell lung carcinoma. The CDR3 reads CASSAGGPRDTQYF. The CDR3 DNA sequence: TGCGCCAGCAGTGCGGGGGGGCCGAGAGATACGCAGTATTTT.